This T cell receptor beta chain is drawn from a study of blood T cell repertoires in COVID-19. Study as a whole: Collection of acute and convalescent COVID-19 samples took place in the United States, Italy and Spain. From T cells, B-cell-depleted T cells, or PBMCs came the material, which was cDNA or gDNA.

V was shortened by 5 bases and J by 2 bases, with 18 bases between the two germline ends. This CDR3 is 16 amino acids long. Germline V gives CDR1 SEHNR, CDR2 FQNEAQ (reference sequence). Which cohort a participant joined came from the clinical history participants gave. Study processing details: Estimated nucleated cell counts came from reference gene primer amplification. The protocol was immunoSEQ multiplex PCR, while the TCRdb copy is restricted to in-frame clones and leaves out a portion. That table furnishes V, J and clone size, whereas the DNA furnished D and trimming. Among approximately 390,000 clones listed, 88% were seen once.

This receptor was obtained from a woman aged 40 to 55 with acute COVID-19. This chain joins TRBV7-9 and TRBJ2-5; possible D gene TRBD1, 7 bases. The specimen was PBMCs or T cells enriched from blood (not recorded which). The CDR3 loop reads CASSPFEGGQQETQYF. DNA of the CDR3: TGTGCCAGCAGCCCGTTTGAGGGGGGACAGCAAGAGACCCAGTACTTC.